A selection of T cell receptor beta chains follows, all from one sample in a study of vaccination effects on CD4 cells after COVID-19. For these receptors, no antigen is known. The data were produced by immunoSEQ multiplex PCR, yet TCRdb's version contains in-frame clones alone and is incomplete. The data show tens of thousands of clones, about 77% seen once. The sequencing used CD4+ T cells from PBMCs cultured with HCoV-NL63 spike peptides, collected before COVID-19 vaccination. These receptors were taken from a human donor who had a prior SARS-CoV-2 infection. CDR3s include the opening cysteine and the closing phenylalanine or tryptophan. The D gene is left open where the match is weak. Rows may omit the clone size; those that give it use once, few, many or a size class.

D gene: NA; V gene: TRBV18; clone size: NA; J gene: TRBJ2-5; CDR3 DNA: TGTGCCAGCTCACGGGAAAACCAAGAGACCCAGTACTTC; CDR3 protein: CASSRENQETQYF
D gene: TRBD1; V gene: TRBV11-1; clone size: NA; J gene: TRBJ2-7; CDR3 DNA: TGTGCCAGCAGCCACGGACAGGGGGTGAGGGAGCAGTACTTC; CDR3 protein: CASSHGQGVREQYF
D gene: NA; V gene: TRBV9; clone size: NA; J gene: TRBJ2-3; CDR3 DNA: TGTGCCAGCAGTGATCCCGGGCCTCATGGCACAGATACGCAGTATTTT; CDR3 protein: CASSDPGPHGTDTQYF
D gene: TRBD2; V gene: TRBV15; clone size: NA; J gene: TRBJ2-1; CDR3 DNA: TGTGCCACCAGCAGAGGTAGCGGGAGGACGTCCTACAATGAGCAGTTCTTC; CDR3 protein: CATSRGSGRTSYNEQFF
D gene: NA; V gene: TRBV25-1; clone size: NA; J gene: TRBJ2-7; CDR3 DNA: TGTGCCAACCACCGTGCACGGCAGTACTTC; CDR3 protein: CANHRARQYF
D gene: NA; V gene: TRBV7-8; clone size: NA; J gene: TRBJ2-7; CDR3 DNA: TGTGCCAGCAGCTTAGTACCTCGCGGGCCCTACGAGCAGTACTTC; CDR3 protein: CASSLVPRGPYEQYF
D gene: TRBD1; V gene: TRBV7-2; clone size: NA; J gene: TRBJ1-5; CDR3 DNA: TGTGCCAGCAGCTTGGACAGGGGTTATCAGCCCCAGCATTTT; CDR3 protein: CASSLDRGYQPQHF
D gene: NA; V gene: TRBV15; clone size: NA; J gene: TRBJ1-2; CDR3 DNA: TGTGCCACCAGCCGTAAAGGGGGGACCGTCGCTTATGGCTACACCTTC; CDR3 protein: CATSRKGGTVAYGYTF
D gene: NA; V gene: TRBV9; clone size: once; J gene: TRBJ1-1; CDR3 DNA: TGTGCCAGCAGCGTAACCCCGCAGAACACTGAAGCTTTCTTT; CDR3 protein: CASSVTPQNTEAFF
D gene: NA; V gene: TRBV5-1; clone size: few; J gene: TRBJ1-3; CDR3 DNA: TGCGCCAGCAGCTTGACAGTCTCTGGAAACACCATATATTTT; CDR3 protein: CASSLTVSGNTIYF
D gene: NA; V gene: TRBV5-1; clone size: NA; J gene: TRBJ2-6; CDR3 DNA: TGCGCCAGCAGCTTGTCTTTGGGGGTTGGGGCCAACGTCCTGACTTTC; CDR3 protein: CASSLSLGVGANVLTF
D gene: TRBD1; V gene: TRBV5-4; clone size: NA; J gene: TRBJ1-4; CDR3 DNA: TGTGCCAGCAGCTCTGGACAGGCTAGGGGGAGTGAAAAACTGTTTTTT; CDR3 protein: CASSSGQARGSEKLFF
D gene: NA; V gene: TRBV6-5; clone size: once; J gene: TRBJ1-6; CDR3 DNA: TGTGCCAGCAGTTCGGAGCAGCAGGGACAACCCTCGGCCCTCCACTTT; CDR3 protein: CASSSEQQGQPSALHF
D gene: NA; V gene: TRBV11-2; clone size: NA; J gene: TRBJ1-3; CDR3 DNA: TGTGCCAGCAGCCTGGGCCGCTCTGGAAACACCATATATTTT; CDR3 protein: CASSLGRSGNTIYF
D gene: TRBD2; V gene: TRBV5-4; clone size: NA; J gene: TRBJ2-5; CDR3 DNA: TGTGCCAGCAGCTTGTTACTAGCGGGAGTCCAAGAGACCCAGTACTTC; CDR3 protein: CASSLLLAGVQETQYF
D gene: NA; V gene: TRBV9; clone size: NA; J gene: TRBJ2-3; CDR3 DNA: TGTGCCAGCAAGAGCAGGGAGACAGATACGCAGTATTTT; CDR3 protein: CASKSRETDTQYF
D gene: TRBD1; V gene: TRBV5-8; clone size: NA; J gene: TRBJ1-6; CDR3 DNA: TGTGCCAGCAGCAGAACCGGGACAGGCTATAATTCACCCCTCCACTTT; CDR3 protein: CASSRTGTGYNSPLHF
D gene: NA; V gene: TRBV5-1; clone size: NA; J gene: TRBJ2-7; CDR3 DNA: TGCGCCAGCAGCTTGTCCGGACTCTCTACGGAGCAGTACTTC; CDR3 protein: CASSLSGLSTEQYF
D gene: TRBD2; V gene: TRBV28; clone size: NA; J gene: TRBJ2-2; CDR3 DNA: TGTGCCAGCAGTGACCTAGCGGGAGGGGCTTCTTTT; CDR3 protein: CASSDLAGGASF
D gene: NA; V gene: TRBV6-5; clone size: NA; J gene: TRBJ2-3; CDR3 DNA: TGTGCCAGCAGTTACTCCTACGGATTCAGGAATACGCAGTATTTT; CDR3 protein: CASSYSYGFRNTQYF
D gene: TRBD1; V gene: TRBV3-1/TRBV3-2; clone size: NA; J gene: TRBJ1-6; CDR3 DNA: TGTGCCAGCAGCCGCACAACAGGGGGACCTTCACCCCTCCACTTT; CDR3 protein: CASSRTTGGPSPLHF
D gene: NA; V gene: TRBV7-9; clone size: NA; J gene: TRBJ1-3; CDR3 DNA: TGTGCCAGCAGCTTGCGGGGAGTAACCGGAAACACCATATATTTT; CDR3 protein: CASSLRGVTGNTIYF
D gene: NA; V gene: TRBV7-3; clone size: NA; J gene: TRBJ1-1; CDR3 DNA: TGTGCCAGCAGCGATACAGGGACCATGAGCACTGAAGCTTTCTTT; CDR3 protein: CASSDTGTMSTEAFF
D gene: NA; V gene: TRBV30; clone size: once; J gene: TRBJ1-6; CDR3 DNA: TGTGCCTGGAGTCTAACGGTAAATTCACCCCTCCACTTT; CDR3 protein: CAWSLTVNSPLHF
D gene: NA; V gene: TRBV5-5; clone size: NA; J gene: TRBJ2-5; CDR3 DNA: TGTGCCAGCAGCTTGAGGGTCAGCGGCCAAGAGACCCAGTACTTC; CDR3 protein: CASSLRVSGQETQYF
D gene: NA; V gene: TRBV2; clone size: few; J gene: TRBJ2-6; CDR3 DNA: TGTGCCAGCATCGGCCGTTTTTTCCCCTCTGGGGCCAACGTCCTGACTTTC; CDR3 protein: CASIGRFFPSGANVLTF
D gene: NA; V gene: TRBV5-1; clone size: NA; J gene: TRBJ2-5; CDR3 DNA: TGCGCCAGCAGCTTGGAACCGGGATCAGAGACCCAGTACTTC; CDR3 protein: CASSLEPGSETQYF
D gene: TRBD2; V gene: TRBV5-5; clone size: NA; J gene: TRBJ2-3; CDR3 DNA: TGTGCCAGCAGCTCGACTAGCGGGAGAGGAATAGATACGCAGTATTTT; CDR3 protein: CASSSTSGRGIDTQYF
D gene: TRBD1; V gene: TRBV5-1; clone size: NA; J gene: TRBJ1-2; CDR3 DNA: TGCGCCAGCAGCTTCCCGACAGGGATGGACGGCTACACCTTC; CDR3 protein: CASSFPTGMDGYTF
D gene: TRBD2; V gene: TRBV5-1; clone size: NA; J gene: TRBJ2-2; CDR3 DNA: TGCGCCAGCAGCTGGGGCGGGAGAATTCGTAACGGGGAGCTGTTTTTT; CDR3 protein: CASSWGGRIRNGELFF
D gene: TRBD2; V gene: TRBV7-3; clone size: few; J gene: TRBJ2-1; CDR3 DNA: TGTGCCAGCAGCTTACTAGCGGGGGCCGGCTACAATGAGCAGTTCTTC; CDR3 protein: CASSLLAGAGYNEQFF
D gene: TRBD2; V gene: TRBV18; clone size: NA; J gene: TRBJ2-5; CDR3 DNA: TGTGCCAGCTCACCCCCAGCGGGATCTCAAGAGACCCAGTACTTC; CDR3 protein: CASSPPAGSQETQYF
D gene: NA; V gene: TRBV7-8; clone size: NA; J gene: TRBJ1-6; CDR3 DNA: TGTGCCAGCAGCTTAAGGGCGTCTAGGGGGTCACCCCTCCACTTT; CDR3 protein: CASSLRASRGSPLHF
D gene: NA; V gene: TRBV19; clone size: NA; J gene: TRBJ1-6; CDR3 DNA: TGTGCCAGTAGTGTGTCTCAACGGGATTCACCCCTCCACTTT; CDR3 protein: CASSVSQRDSPLHF
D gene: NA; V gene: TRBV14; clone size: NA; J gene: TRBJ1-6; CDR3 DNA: TGTGCCAGCAGCTTTGCCACCTTGGGGGGCGCGTCACCCCTCCACTTT; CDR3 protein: CASSFATLGGASPLHF
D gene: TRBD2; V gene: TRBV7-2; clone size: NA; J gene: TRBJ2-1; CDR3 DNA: TGTGCCAGCAGCTTCGGGACTAGTATGAGAGAGCAGTTCTTC; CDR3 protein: CASSFGTSMREQFF